A single sample gave rise to the 12 T cell receptor beta chains below, sequenced in a study of cytomegalovirus exposure and HLA in healthy donors. Sequenced by immunoSEQ multiplex PCR; TCRdb stores in-frame clones only, minus some. The sample carries around 300,000 clones, approximately 86% recorded once. Material: PBMCs. The receptors come from a woman in her thirties in good health and CMV-seropositive.

J is TRBJ2-7 and V is TRBV18; 8 nucleotides align to TRBD2. This CDR3 comprises 16 residues. V trimming: 2 bases; J trimming: 4 bases; junction bases outside the gene matches: 10. Germline assignment: CDR1 KGHSH and CDR2 LQKENI. CDR3 sequence reads: CASSPSPAGVKYEQYF. The CDR3 DNA sequence: TGTGCCAGCTCACCATCCCCAGCGGGAGTGAAGTACGAGCAGTACTTC.

This chain links TRBV7-2 with TRBJ2-7; no reliable D call. Germline V gene data show CDR1 as SGHTA and CDR2 as FQGNSA. The V gene lost 3 bases and the J gene lost 4 bases, with 19 bases spanning the gap. The CDR3 spans 16 residues. The CDR3 here is CASSFSIGSLTYEQYF. The CDR3 DNA follows: TGTGCCAGCAGCTTCTCCATTGGATCCCTAACGTACGAGCAGTACTTC.

V gene TRBV4-3 combines with J gene TRBJ2-2; 13 bases agree with TRBD2. The CDR3 is 14 amino acids. The V gene's germline CDR1 is LGHNA and CDR2 YSLEER. The V gene end was trimmed by 8 bases and the J gene end by 7 bases; junction bases not matched to a gene: 4. The CDR3 nucleotides read TGCGCCAGCGGACTAGCGGGAGATGTCGGGGAGCTGTTTTTT. Translation: CASGLAGDVGELFF.

The chain uses TRBV5-1 and TRBJ2-3; 9 bases match TRBD1. The trim removed 9 bases at V and 0 bases at J, leaving 2 bases unmatched. This CDR3 has 13 amino acids. From germline, CDR1 is SGHRS and CDR2 YFSETQ. The CDR3 reads CATGQGSTDTQYF. CDR3 nucleotides: TGCGCCACGGGACAGGGAAGCACAGATACGCAGTATTTT.

The rearrangement uses TRBV27 and TRBJ1-1, with D maybe TRBD1 (6 bases). V was cut by 5 bases and J by 4 bases, with 17 bases left in between. The germline gives CDR1 MNHEY, CDR2 SMNVEV (reference sequence). The CDR3 runs to 15 residues. The DNA of the CDR3 is TGTGCCAGCAGTCCGGGACACTTTCGGACCACTGAAGCTTTCTTT. This sequence encodes CASSPGHFRTTEAFF.

The chain has TRBV6-1 and TRBJ2-7, with 7 positions matching TRBD1. CDR1 MNHNS and CDR2 SASEGT come from the germline V gene. With 8 bases clipped from V and 4 bases from J, the junction kept 11 bases outside the gene matches. CDR3 size: 14 residues. The CDR3 DNA follows: TGTGCCAGCCGGTTGAGGGGGCTGGGGTACGAGCAGTACTTC. The encoded protein is CASRLRGLGYEQYF.

The chain employs TRBV12-5 and TRBJ2-1; D might be TRBD2 (6 bases). Germline V gene data show CDR1 as LGHNT and CDR2 as FRNRAP. The CDR3 is 15 amino acids. V was clipped by 6 bases and J by 6 bases, with 18 bases between them. The CDR3 DNA reads as TGTGCTAGTGGGGATGGACTATCAGGTAGCAATGAGCAGTTCTTC. This sequence encodes CASGDGLSGSNEQFF.

The V call is TRBV29-1, the J call TRBJ2-5, with D perhaps TRBD2 (5 bases). The CDR3 is 13 residues long. Germline CDR1 and CDR2: SQVTM and ANQGSEA. V lost 4 bases and J lost 5, with 14 bases in between. DNA of the CDR3: TGCAGCGTTGCGACACCAGGCGGGGAGACCCAGTACTTC. This codes for CSVATPGGETQYF.

The chain has TRBV9 and TRBJ2-1; TRBD1 aligns across 8 bases. Germline values: CDR1 SGDLS, CDR2 YYNGEE. J gave up 4 bases and V 0 bases, and 9 bases lay outside the gene matches. The CDR3 consists of 17 residues. CDR3 protein: CASSVGLGQGAYNEQFF. The CDR3 region has the DNA TGTGCCAGCAGCGTAGGTTTGGGGCAGGGGGCTTACAATGAGCAGTTCTTC.

The rearrangement links TRBV19 to TRBJ2-7, with D possibly being TRBD1 or TRBD2 (6 bases each). The V end was cut by 5 bases, the J end by 2 bases, with 10 bases between. CDR1 LNHDA and CDR2 SQIVND come from the germline V gene (reference sequence). CDR3 length equals 13 residues. CDR3 loop: CASSWGAAYEQYF. CDR3 DNA sequence: TGTGCCAGTAGTTGGGGGGCCGCCTACGAGCAGTACTTC.

J is TRBJ1-2 and V is TRBV6-5; D gene ambiguous. Trimming removed 0 bases from V and 5 bases from J, with 13 bases in between. Germline V gives CDR1 MNHEY, CDR2 SVGAGI. The CDR3 is 15 residues long. The chain's CDR3 is CASSYSKEAVYGYTF. The CDR3 DNA follows: TGTGCCAGCAGTTACTCGAAGGAGGCAGTGTATGGCTACACCTTC.

This chain connects TRBV7-2 to TRBJ1-2, with D maybe TRBD1 (6 bases). CDR3 length equals 15 residues. The V end lost 1 base, the J end lost 6 bases, and 15 bases lay between the germline ends. Germline lookup yields CDR1 SGHTA and CDR2 FQGNSA. CDR3 nucleotide sequence: TGTGCCAGCAGCTTAGTAGCGGGGGCAGGGGATGGCTACACCTTC. It yields the protein CASSLVAGAGDGYTF.